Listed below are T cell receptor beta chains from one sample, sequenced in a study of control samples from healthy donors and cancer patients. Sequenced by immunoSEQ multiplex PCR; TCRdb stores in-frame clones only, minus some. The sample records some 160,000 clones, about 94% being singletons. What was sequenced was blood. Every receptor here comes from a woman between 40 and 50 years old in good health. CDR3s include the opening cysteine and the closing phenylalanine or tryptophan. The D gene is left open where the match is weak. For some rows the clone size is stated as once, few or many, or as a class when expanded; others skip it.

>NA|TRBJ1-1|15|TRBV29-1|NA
CSVEDRGRGGSEAFF
TGCAGCGTTGAAGATCGAGGGCGGGGAGGCTCTGAAGCTTTCTTT
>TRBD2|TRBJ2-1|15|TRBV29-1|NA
CSVEGLAGGINEQFF
TGCAGCGTTGAAGGGCTAGCGGGAGGCATCAATGAGCAGTTCTTC
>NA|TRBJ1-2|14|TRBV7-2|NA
CASSLVLSGDGYTF
TGTGCCAGCAGCTTAGTTCTGAGTGGGGATGGCTACACCTTC
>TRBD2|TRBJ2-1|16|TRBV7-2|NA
CASSLSVASGRDEQFF
TGTGCCAGCAGCTTATCAGTAGCCAGCGGGAGAGATGAGCAGTTCTTC
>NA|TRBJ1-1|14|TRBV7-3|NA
CASSSGTANTKAFF
TGTGCCAGCAGCTCCGGGACGGCGAACACTAAAGCTTTCTTT
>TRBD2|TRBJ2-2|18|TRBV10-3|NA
CAISEHGTSGANTGELFF
TGTGCCATCAGTGAGCACGGGACTAGCGGGGCGAACACCGGGGAGCTGTTTTTT
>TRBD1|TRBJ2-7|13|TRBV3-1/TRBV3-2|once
CASRADRGYEQYF
TGTGCCAGCAGAGCAGACAGGGGCTACGAGCAGTACTTC
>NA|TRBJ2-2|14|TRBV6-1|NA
CASGGTANTGELFF
TGTGCCAGCGGCGGGACGGCGAACACCGGGGAGCTGTTTTTT
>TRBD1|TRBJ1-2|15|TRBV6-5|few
CASSYRAGTGTGYTF
TGTGCCAGCAGTTACAGAGCCGGGACAGGGACCGGCTACACCTTC
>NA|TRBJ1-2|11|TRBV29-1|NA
CSVESRYGYTF
TGCAGCGTTGAAAGTCGCTATGGCTACACCTTC
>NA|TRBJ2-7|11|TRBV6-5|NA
CAAARGVEQYF
TGTGCCGCAGCTCGCGGGGTCGAGCAGTACTTC
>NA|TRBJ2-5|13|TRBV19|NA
CASSMTIQETQYF
TGTGCCAGTAGTATGACTATCCAAGAGACCCAGTACTTC
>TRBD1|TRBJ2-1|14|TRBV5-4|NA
CASSLGGTADEQFF
TGTGCCAGCAGCTTAGGGGGCACGGCCGATGAGCAGTTCTTC
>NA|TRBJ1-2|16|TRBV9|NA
CASSVDVRGGLSGYTF
TGTGCCAGCAGCGTAGATGTAAGGGGAGGGTTGAGTGGCTACACCTTC
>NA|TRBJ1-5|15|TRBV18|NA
CASSPGRGGGQPQHF
TGTGCCAGCTCACCGGGCAGGGGAGGGGGTCAGCCCCAGCATTTT
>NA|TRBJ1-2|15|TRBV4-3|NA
CASSFTQAGAPGYTF
TGCGCCAGCAGCTTTACCCAGGCAGGGGCTCCCGGCTACACCTTC
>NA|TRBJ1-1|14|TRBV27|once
CASSLNRVGSEAFF
TGTGCCAGCAGTTTAAATAGGGTCGGGTCTGAAGCTTTCTTT
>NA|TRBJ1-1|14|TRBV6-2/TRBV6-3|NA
CASSYSGGSTEAFF
TGTGCCAGCAGTTACTCGGGGGGTTCTACTGAAGCTTTCTTT
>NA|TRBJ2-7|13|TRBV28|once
CASSSQGLYEQYF
TGTGCCAGCAGTTCCCAGGGCCTCTACGAGCAGTACTTC
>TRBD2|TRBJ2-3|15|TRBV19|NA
CASSSLAGRSDTQYF
TGTGCCAGTAGCTCACTAGCGGGGAGATCAGATACGCAGTATTTT
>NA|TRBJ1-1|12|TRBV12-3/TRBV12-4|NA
CASSLSVREAFF
TGTGCCAGCAGTTTATCGGTCCGTGAAGCTTTCTTT
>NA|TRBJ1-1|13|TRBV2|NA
CARASGKHTEAFF
TGTGCCAGAGCGTCAGGGAAGCACACTGAAGCTTTCTTT
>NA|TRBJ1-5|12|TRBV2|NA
CASSYSNQPQHF
TGTGCCAGCAGTTATAGCAATCAGCCCCAGCATTTT
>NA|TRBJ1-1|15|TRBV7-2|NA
CASSLSGGSYTEAFF
TGTGCCAGCAGCTTAAGTGGCGGCAGCTACACTGAAGCTTTCTTT
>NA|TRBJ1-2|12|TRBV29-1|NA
CSVAVQGYGYTF
TGCAGCGTTGCTGTCCAGGGATATGGCTACACCTTC
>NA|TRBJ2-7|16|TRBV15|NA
CATSRHKTSITYEQYF
TGTGCCACCAGCAGACATAAGACAAGCATAACTTACGAGCAGTACTTC
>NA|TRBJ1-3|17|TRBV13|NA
CASSLGVVPVSGNTIYF
TGTGCCAGCAGCTTAGGCGTGGTTCCCGTCTCTGGAAACACCATATATTTT
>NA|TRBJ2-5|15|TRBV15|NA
CATSREKQRGETQYF
TGTGCCACCAGCAGAGAGAAACAGAGGGGAGAGACCCAGTACTTC
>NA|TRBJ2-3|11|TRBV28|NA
CASSFIDTQYF
TGTGCCAGCAGTTTTATAGATACGCAGTATTTT
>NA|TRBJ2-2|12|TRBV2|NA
CASLPNTGELFF
TGTGCCAGCTTACCCAACACCGGGGAGCTGTTTTTT
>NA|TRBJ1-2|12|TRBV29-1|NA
CSVVWGAYGYTF
TGCAGCGTTGTCTGGGGGGCATATGGCTACACCTTC
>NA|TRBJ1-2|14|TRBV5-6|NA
CASSLEDRNYGYTF
TGTGCCAGCAGCTTGGAAGACAGAAACTATGGCTACACCTTC
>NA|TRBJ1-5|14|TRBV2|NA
CASTVPGEGQPQHF
TGTGCCAGCACCGTGCCAGGGGAGGGTCAGCCCCAGCATTTT
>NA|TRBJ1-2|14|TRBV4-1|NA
CASSQVGQNYGYTF
TGCGCCAGCAGCCAAGTGGGGCAGAACTATGGCTACACCTTC
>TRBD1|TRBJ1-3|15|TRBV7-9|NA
CASSEEQGWGNTIYF
TGTGCCAGCAGCGAAGAACAGGGGTGGGGAAACACCATATATTTT
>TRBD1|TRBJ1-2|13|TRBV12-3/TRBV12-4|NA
CASSRDRARGYTF
TGTGCCAGCAGTCGGGACAGGGCGAGAGGCTACACCTTC
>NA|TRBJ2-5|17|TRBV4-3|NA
CASSQEVAPGNIETQYF
TGCGCCAGCAGCCAAGAGGTCGCCCCAGGCAATATAGAGACCCAGTACTTC
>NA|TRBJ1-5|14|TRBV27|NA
CASSLLVAGQPQHF
TGTGCCAGCAGTTTACTCGTGGCAGGTCAGCCCCAGCATTTT
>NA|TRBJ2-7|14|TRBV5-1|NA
CASSLGPKNYEQYF
TGCGCCAGCAGCCTTGGACCGAAGAACTACGAGCAGTACTTC
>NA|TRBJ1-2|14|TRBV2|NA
CASSKPNQNYGYTF
TGTGCCAGCAGTAAACCAAATCAGAACTATGGCTACACCTTC
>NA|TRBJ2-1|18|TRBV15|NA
CATSRDSVIRDRNNEQFF
TGTGCCACCAGCAGAGACAGTGTAATACGGGACCGAAACAATGAGCAGTTCTTC
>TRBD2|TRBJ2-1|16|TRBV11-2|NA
CASSPMGTSGRAQQFF
TGTGCCAGCAGCCCCATGGGGACTAGCGGGAGGGCCCAGCAGTTCTTC
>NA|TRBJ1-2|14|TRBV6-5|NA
CASSYSGLYYGYTF
TGTGCCAGCAGTTACTCGGGCCTGTACTATGGCTACACCTTC
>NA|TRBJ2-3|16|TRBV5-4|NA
CASSPGLGQGTDTQYF
TGTGCCAGCAGCCCGGGGTTAGGGCAGGGCACAGATACGCAGTATTTT
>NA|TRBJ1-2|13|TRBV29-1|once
CSVGQESNYGYTF
TGCAGCGTGGGACAAGAGTCTAACTATGGCTACACCTTC
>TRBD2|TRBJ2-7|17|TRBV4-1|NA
CASSHPTATSGPPEQYF
TGCGCCAGCAGCCATCCCACCGCGACTAGCGGACCTCCTGAGCAGTACTTC
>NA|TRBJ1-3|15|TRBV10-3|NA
CAISESLSSGNTIYF
TGTGCCATCAGTGAGTCTCTCAGCTCTGGAAACACCATATATTTT
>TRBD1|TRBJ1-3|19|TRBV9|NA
CASSVAHPGQGNSGNTIYF
TGTGCCAGCAGCGTAGCCCACCCAGGACAGGGAAACTCTGGAAACACCATATATTTT
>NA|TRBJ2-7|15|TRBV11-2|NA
CASSLDRVSSYEQYF
TGTGCCAGCAGCTTAGACAGGGTTAGCTCCTACGAGCAGTACTTC